This T cell receptor beta chain was obtained from a study of CD8 T cells in Susac syndrome (dated 2019 in TCRdb). Regarding the study in general: Among the Susac syndrome patients who were sequenced, clinically active disease was present in roughly six and clinical remission was observed in about eight. At the time of blood withdrawal, Susac syndrome patients were either therapy-naive, taking corticosteroids (with some also receiving IVIg), or on IVIg alone. Whether CD8+ T cell activation and differentiation in Susac syndrome was antigen driven was tested using repertoire sequencing. Broad study findings and their caveats: The CD4+ T cell repertoire of patients with Susac syndrome showed no detectable clonal expansion. The number of individuals in the TCR sequencing and HLA analysis was acknowledged as relatively small.

RNA was extracted using the RNeasy kit, and about 0.45 to 1 microgram was reverse transcribed with random hexamers. The immunoSEQ multiplex PCR assay, which covers 54 Vbeta and 13 Jbeta segments, was used to amplify TCR beta CDR3 regions. Bias from PCR amplification was corrected by using a synthetic template baseline for primer optimization and for computational correction. In the authors' own workflow: Reads were assigned to V, D and J genes according to IMGT and analyzed in immunoSEQ Analyzer, with only productive sequences retained. Clonality was computed as one minus Shannon entropy normalized by log2 of the number of productive unique sequences. For each patient and control, public and private clones were evaluated within the 100 most prevalent clones. Clones were defined as Susac-specific when absent from the healthy and MS cohorts, from about a thousand published viral clones and from other ImmuneACCESS disease sequences. Through fastp at Q25 and MiXCR, TCRdb rebuilt clones from the public reads, retaining in-frame beta chains. Each CDR3 protein appears once, grouped with its most common genes and DNA. The V and J calls shown here were made by TCRdb, not taken from the authors' results. This sample holds roughly 150,000 distinct CDR3 sequences; almost 96% were observed only once. The leading ten clones occupy 0.065% to 0.1% of the sample.

Peripheral blood CD8+ and CD4+ T cells from healthy donors, Susac syndrome patients and multiple sclerosis patients were profiled by high-throughput TCR beta sequencing. The Susac syndrome patients fulfilled recently defined diagnostic criteria for definite or probable disease. Bulk CD8+ and CD4+ T cells were purified by magnetic negative isolation, while CD8+ TEMRA cells were enriched using FACS. Blood was drawn into EDTA tubes, processed within 24 hours, and PBMCs were isolated by density gradient centrifugation. PBMCs intended for TCR sequencing were cryopreserved in liquid nitrogen and thawed later in a water bath at 37 degrees C. The sorted or isolated CD4+, CD8+ and CD8+ TEMRA cells had a purity of 90% or higher. The count of this clonotype is one. The clone's antigen remains unknown. Base-call qualities are not available, and no considerably larger clone is one nucleotide away. A single read offers scant evidence.

V is shortened by 0 bases, J by 5 bases, and the region joining them spans 7 bases. The CDR3 starts with the cysteine, ends with the phenylalanine, and has 13 residues. This entry keeps only the CDR3 DNA: 39 bases, framed from base 1. CDR1 and CDR2 were assigned from the germline V gene as ENHRY and SYGVKD. The chain links TRBV10-3 with TRBJ2-5, with no reliable assignment of the D segment. Sequences were obtained from CD4+ T cells from PBMCs. This clonotype was obtained from a human donor with Susac syndrome. The CDR3 is CAISESSVETQYF. The DNA sequence is given as TGTGCCATCAGTGAGTCCTCAGTTGAGACCCAGTACTTC.